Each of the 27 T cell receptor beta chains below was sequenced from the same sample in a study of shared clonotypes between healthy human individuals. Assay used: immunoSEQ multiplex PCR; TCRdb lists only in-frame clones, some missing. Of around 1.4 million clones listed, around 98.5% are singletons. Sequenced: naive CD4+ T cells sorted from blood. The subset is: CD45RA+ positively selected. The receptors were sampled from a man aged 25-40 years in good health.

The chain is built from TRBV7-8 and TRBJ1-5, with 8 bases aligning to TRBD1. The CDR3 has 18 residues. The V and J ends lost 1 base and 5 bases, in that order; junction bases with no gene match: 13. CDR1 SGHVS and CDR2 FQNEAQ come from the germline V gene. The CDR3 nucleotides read TGTGCCAGCAGCTTAGGTGTCGTGGACAGGGTTCTACATCAGCCCCAGCATTTT. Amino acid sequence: CASSLGVVDRVLHQPQHF. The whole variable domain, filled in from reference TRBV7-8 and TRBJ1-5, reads GAGVSQSPRYKVAKRGQDVALRCDPISGHVSLFWYQQALGQGPEFLTYFQNEAQLDKSGLPSDRFFAERPEGSVSTLKIQRTQQEDSAVYLCASSLGVVDRVLHQPQHFGDGTRLSIL.

CDR3 in DNA: TGTGCCAGCAGCCTCCTTGCGGGGCAATACAATGAGCAGTTCTTC. Amino acids: CASSLLAGQYNEQFF. The genes are TRBV7-3 and TRBJ2-1, with D possibly matching TRBD2 (6 bases). Germline values: CDR1 SGHTA, CDR2 FQGTGA. The CDR3 has 15 amino acids. Between the trimmed V and J ends, which lost 5 bases and 4 bases, there was a span of 15 bases. Full variable domain (rest looked up from reference TRBV7-3 and TRBJ2-1): GAGVSQTPSNKVTEKGKYVELRCDPISGHTALYWYRQSLGQGPEFLIYFQGTGAADDSGLPNDRFFAVRPEGSVSTLKIQRTERGDSAVYLCASSLLAGQYNEQFFGPGTRLTVL.

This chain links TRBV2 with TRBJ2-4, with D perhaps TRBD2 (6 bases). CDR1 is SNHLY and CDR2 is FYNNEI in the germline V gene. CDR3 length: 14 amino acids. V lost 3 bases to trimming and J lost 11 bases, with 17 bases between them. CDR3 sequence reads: CASSDTGLPLVQYF. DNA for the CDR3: TGTGCCAGCAGTGATACGGGACTGCCCTTAGTTCAGTACTTC.

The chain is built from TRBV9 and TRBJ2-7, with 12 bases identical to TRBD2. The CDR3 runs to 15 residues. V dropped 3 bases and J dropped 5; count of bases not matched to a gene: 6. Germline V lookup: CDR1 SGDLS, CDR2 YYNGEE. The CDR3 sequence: CASSASGRAWDEQYF. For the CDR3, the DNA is TGTGCCAGCAGCGCTAGCGGGAGGGCCTGGGACGAGCAGTACTTC.

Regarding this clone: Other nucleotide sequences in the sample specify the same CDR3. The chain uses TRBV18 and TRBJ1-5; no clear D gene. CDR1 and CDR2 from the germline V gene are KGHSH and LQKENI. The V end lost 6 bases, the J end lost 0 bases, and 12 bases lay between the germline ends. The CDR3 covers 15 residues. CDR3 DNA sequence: TGTGCCAGCTCGCCTCTGGGCGATAGCAATCAGCCCCAGCATTTT. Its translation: CASSPLGDSNQPQHF. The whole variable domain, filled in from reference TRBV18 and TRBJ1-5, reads NAGVMQNPRHLVRRRGQEARLRCSPMKGHSHVYWYRQLPEEGLKFMVYLQKENIIDESGMPKERFSAEFPKEGPSILRIQQVVRGDSAAYFCASSPLGDSNQPQHFGDGTRLSIL.

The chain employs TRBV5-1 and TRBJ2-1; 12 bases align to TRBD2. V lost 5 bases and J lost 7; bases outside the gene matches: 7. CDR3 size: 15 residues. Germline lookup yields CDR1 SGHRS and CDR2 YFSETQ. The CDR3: CASRGLAGGVNEQFF. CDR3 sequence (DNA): TGCGCCAGCAGGGGCCTAGCGGGAGGGGTAAATGAGCAGTTCTTC.

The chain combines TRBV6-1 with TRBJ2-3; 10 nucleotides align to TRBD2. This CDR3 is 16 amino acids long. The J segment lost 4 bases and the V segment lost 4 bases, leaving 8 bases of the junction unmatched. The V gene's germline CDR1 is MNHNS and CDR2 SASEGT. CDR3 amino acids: CASSALAGGRADTQYF. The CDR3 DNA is TGTGCCAGCAGTGCTTTAGCGGGAGGACGGGCAGATACGCAGTATTTT.

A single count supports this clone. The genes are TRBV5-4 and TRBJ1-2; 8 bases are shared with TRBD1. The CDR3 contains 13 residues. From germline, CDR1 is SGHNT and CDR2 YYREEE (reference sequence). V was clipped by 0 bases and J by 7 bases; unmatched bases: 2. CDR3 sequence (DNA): TGTGCCAGCAGCTTGGCAGGGGGCCTTGGCTACACCTTC. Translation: CASSLAGGLGYTF.

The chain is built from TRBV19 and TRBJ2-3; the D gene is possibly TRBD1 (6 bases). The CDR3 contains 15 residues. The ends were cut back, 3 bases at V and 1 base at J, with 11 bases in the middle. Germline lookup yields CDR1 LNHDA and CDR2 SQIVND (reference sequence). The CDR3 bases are TGTGCCAGTAGTATGACAGGCCCCGGCACAGATACGCAGTATTTT. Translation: CASSMTGPGTDTQYF.

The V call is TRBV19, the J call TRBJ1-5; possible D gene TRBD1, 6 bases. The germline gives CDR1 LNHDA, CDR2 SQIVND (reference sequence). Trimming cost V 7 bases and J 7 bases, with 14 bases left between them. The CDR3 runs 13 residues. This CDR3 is CASTTGGRQPQHF. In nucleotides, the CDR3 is TGTGCCAGTACCACGGGGGGCCGCCAGCCCCAGCATTTT.

In DNA form, the CDR3 reads TGTGCAAGTCGCTTAGCAGACTGGACCGGGGAGCTGTTTTTT. Its protein is CASRLADWTGELFF. The chain is built from TRBV12-2 and TRBJ2-2; the table's TRBD2 call for D was not verified on the DNA. TRBV12-2 is shown as a pseudogene. The CDR3 has 14 amino acids.

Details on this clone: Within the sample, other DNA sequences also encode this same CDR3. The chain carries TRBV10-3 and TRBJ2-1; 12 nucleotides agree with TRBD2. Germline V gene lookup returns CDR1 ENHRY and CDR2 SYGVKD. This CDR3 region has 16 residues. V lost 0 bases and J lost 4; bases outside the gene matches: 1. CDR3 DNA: TGTGCCATCAGTGAGTCGGGGACTAGCGGGTACAATGAGCAGTTCTTC. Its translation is CAISESGTSGYNEQFF.

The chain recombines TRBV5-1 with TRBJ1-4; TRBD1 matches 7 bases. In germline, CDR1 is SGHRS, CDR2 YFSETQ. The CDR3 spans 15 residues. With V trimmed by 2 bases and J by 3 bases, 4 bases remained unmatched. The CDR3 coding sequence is TGCGCCAGCAGCTTAAACAGGGGACCTAATGAAAAACTGTTTTTT. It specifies CASSLNRGPNEKLFF.

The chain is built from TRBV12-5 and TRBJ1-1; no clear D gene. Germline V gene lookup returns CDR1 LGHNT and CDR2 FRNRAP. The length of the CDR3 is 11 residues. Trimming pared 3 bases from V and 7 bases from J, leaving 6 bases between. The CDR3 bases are TGTGCTAGTGGTTTTGGCCTTGAAGCTTTCTTT. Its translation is CASGFGLEAFF.

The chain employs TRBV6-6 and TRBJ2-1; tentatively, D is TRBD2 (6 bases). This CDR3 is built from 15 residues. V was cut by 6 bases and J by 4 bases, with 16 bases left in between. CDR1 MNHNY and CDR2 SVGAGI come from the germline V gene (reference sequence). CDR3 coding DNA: TGTGCCAGCAGCCCACGGTGGGCGGGATACAATGAGCAGTTCTTC. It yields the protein CASSPRWAGYNEQFF.

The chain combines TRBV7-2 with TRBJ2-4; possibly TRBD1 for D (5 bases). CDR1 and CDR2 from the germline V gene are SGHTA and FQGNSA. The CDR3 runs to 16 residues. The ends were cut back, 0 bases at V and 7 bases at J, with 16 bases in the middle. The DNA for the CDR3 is TGTGCCAGCAGCTTAGCTTCTTGGGGCCTTTTGAACATTCAGTACTTC. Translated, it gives CASSLASWGLLNIQYF.

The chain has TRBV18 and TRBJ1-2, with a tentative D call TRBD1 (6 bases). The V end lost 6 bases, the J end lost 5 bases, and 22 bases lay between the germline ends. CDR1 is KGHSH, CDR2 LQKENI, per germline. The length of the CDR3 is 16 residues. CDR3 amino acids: CASSPGHMTLNYGYTF. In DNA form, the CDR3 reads TGTGCCAGCTCGCCGGGACACATGACCCTTAATTATGGCTACACCTTC. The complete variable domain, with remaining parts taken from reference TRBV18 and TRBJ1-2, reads NAGVMQNPRHLVRRRGQEARLRCSPMKGHSHVYWYRQLPEEGLKFMVYLQKENIIDESGMPKERFSAEFPKEGPSILRIQQVVRGDSAAYFCASSPGHMTLNYGYTFGSGTRLTVV.

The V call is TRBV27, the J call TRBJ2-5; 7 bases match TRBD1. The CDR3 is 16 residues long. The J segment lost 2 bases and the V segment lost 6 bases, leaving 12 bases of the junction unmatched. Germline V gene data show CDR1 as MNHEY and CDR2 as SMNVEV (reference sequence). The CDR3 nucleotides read TGTGCCAGCAGCCCACGACAGGGAAAAAATCAAGAGACCCAGTACTTC. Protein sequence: CASSPRQGKNQETQYF.

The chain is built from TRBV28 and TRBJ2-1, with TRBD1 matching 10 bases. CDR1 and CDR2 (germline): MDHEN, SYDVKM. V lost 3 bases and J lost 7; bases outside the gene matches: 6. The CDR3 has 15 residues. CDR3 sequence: CASSFGTGVFNEQFF. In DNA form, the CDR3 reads TGTGCCAGCAGTTTTGGGACAGGGGTTTTTAATGAGCAGTTCTTC.

The CDR3 loop is CASSFVPGQSFSGELFF. The CDR3, as DNA: TGTGCCAGCAGCTTTGTACCGGGACAGTCCTTCTCCGGGGAGCTGTTTTTT. This chain links TRBV7-2 with TRBJ2-2, with 7 bases matching TRBD1. The CDR3 consists of 17 residues. J was trimmed by 6 bases and V by 3 bases; bases with no gene match: 13. The V gene's germline CDR1 is SGHTA and CDR2 FQGNSA.

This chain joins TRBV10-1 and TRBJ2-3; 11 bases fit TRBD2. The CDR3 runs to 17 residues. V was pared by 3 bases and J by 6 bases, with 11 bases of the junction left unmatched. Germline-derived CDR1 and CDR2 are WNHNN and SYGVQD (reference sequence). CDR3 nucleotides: TGCGCCAGCAGTGACTGGGGACTAGCGGATAAACGGGATACGCAGTATTTT. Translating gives CASSDWGLADKRDTQYF.

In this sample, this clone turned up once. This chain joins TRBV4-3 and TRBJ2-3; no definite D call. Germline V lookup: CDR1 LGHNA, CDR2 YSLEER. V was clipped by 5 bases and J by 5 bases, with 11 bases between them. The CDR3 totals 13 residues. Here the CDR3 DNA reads TGCGCCAGCAGCGTTCTTGTCGGAGATACGCAGTATTTT. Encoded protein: CASSVLVGDTQYF.

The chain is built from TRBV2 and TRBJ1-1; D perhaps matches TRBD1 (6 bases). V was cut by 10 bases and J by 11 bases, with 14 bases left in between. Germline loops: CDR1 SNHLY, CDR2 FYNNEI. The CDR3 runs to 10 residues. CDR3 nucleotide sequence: TGTGCCACCTCAGGGGTAGAGGCTTTCTTT. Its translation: CATSGVEAFF.

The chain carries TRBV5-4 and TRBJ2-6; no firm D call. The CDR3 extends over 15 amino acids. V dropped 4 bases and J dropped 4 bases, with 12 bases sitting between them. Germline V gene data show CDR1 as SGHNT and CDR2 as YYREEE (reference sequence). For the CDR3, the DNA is TGTGCCAGCAGCGTAAACATGGGAGGGGCCAACGTCCTGACTTTC. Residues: CASSVNMGGANVLTF.

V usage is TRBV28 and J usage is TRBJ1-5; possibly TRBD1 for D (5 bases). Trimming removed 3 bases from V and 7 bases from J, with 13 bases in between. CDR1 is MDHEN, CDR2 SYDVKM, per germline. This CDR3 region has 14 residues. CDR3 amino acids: CASSFGAGRQPQHF. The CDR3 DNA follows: TGTGCCAGCAGTTTTGGGGCAGGAAGACAGCCCCAGCATTTT.

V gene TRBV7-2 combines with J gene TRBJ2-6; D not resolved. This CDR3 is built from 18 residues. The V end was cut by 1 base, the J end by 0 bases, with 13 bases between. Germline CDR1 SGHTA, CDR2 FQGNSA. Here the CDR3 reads CASSLVGRPSSGANVLTF. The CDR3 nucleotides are TGTGCCAGCAGCTTAGTTGGCAGGCCTAGCTCTGGGGCCAACGTCCTGACTTTC. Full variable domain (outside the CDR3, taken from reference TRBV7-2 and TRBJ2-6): GAGVSQSPSNKVTEKGKDVELRCDPISGHTALYWYRQSLGQGLEFLIYFQGNSAPDKSGLPSDRFSAERTGGSVSTLTIQRTQQEDSAVYLCASSLVGRPSSGANVLTFGAGSRLTVL.

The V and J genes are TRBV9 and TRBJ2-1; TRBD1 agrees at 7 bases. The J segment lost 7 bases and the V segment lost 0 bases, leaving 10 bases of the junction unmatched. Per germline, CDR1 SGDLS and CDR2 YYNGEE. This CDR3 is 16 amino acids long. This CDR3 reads CASSVVPDRKWNEQFF. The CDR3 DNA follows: TGTGCCAGCAGCGTAGTTCCGGACAGGAAGTGGAATGAGCAGTTCTTC.